This TCR beta chain appears in the sequencing data of a study of shared clonotypes between healthy human individuals. Only in-frame clones appear in the TCRdb table, and some are missing; sequencing was by immunoSEQ multiplex PCR. There are some 490,000 clones in the sample; approximately 81% occur only once, and roughly 12% lies in the top ten. The CDR3 consists of 17 residues. J lost 6 bases, V lost 1 base, and 13 bases had no gene match. From germline, CDR1 is LGHNA and CDR2 YNFKEQ. This chain links TRBV4-2 with TRBJ2-7; the match to TRBD2 covers 9 bases. Source material: PBMCs. This clonotype was obtained from a middle-aged woman in good health. Some clones in this sample may be carry-over from other donors' samples. As DNA, the CDR3 is TGTGCCAGCAGCCAAGTTCTAGCGGGACCCCAGGGGAGCGAGCAGTACTTC. Encoded protein: CASSQVLAGPQGSEQYF.